This TCR beta chain was captured in a study of cytomegalovirus exposure and HLA in healthy donors. Study results and caveats: The authors judged a highly shared variant cluster likely a sequencing artifact. In vitro assays verified that a few CMV-associated chains recognized CMV antigens specifically.

The PCR used 60 Vbeta and 13 Jbeta primers. Original handling: Around 11 million shared chains were among the approximately 82 million unique TCR beta chains that a later analysis counted. Assay: immunoSEQ multiplex PCR; the TCRdb copy retains only in-frame clones and omits some. V and J calls and clone size are copied from that table; D and trimming were computed from the DNA. The data contain about 140,000 clones, 76% of them singletons. Trimming took 6 bases from V and 5 from J; bases not matched to a gene: 16. The CDR3 contains 17 residues. Germline V gene data show CDR1 as SNHLY and CDR2 as FYNNEI. A note on this clone: Its antigen is still unknown.

Sequenced material: PBMCs. The chain couples TRBV2 to TRBJ2-5; TRBD1 agrees at 9 bases. The receptor was derived from a man aged 35-49 years in good health and CMV-seronegative. The DNA for the CDR3 is TGTGCCAGCAGCGAGGGACAGGGCTTCGGTTTGAAGGAGACCCAGTACTTC. Its protein is CASSEGQGFGLKETQYF.